These 9 T cell receptor beta chains were all obtained from the same sample, sequenced in a study of human T cells and chemical hapten exposure. From the RACE reads, TCRdb called clonotypes with MiXCR, one entry per CDR3 protein. This table holds a few hundred thousand distinct CDR3 sequences, approximately 5.1% found once. The time point was: patch test 1, 2 weeks after DPC sensitization. Treatment in this sample: therapeutic diphenylcyclopropenone sensitization with weekly scalp DPC. The sequences come from whole blood, collected in connection with sensitization to the hapten diphenylcyclopropenone (DPC). These receptors all come from a woman in her fifties or sixties with alopecia areata. Some clones in this sample may be carry-over from other donors' samples.

At least ten counts were recorded for this clonotype. This chain joins TRBV29-1 and TRBJ2-5; TRBD1 matches at 7 bases. The trim removed 6 bases at V and 1 base at J, leaving 2 bases unmatched. Per germline, CDR1 SQVTM and CDR2 ANQGSEA. This CDR3 spans 12 amino acids. DNA of the CDR3: TGCAGCGTGGGACAGAGCCAAGAGACCCAGTACTTC. Translated, it gives CSVGQSQETQYF. The complete variable domain, with remaining parts taken from reference TRBV29-1 and TRBJ2-5, reads SAVISQKPSRDICQRGTSLTIQCQVDSQVTMMFWYRQQPGQSLTLIATANQGSEATYESGFVIDKFPISRPNLTFSTLTVSNMSPEDSSIYLCSVGQSQETQYFGPGTRLLVL.

The chain is built from TRBV20-1 and TRBJ2-3; 9 bases fit TRBD2. Trimming cost V 4 bases and J 2 bases; bases outside gene matches: 7. Germline V CDR1 and CDR2: DFQATT, SNEGSKA (reference sequence). The CDR3 runs to 15 residues. CDR3 protein: CSATPLAGVTDTQYF. The CDR3 DNA is TGCAGTGCTACTCCGTTAGCGGGAGTCACAGATACGCAGTATTTT.

The chain has TRBV6-2 or TRBV6-3 and TRBJ1-5; TRBD1 agrees at 10 bases. CDR1 is MNHEY, CDR2 SVGEGT, per germline. With V trimmed by 5 bases and J by 10 bases, 8 bases remained unmatched. CDR3 size: 14 residues. CDR3 sequence (DNA): TGTGCCAGCAGTCGCGGACAGGGGGTGGCTCCCCAGCATTTT. Its translation is CASSRGQGVAPQHF.

This clonotype occurred many times. This chain connects TRBV6-2 or TRBV6-3 to TRBJ2-1; TRBD2 aligns across 8 bases. Germline values: CDR1 MNHEY, CDR2 SVGEGT. The ends lost 0 bases at V and 0 bases at J; junction bases unmatched: 4. The CDR3 loop spans 17 amino acids. DNA of the CDR3: TGTGCCAGCAGTTACTCGCGGGAGGCCAGCTCCTACAATGAGCAGTTCTTC. The encoded protein is CASSYSREASSYNEQFF.

This clonotype has just a few counts. The rearrangement joins TRBV12-3 or TRBV12-4 to TRBJ1-1; TRBD1 agrees at 9 bases. V was pared by 6 bases and J by 3 bases, with 5 bases of the junction left unmatched. The CDR3 has 14 residues. The CDR3 DNA reads TGTGCCAGCAGAGGACAGGGGAGTCACACTGAAGCTTTCTTT. This translates into CASRGQGSHTEAFF.

This clonotype occurred many times. The rearrangement links TRBV30 to TRBJ2-7; 7 bases align to TRBD2. Germline V gives CDR1 GTSNPN, CDR2 SVGIG (reference sequence). CDR3 length: 14 amino acids. The V and J ends lost 0 bases and 4 bases, in that order; junction bases with no gene match: 6. The CDR3 region has the DNA TGTGCCTGGAGTGTATCTAGCGGAGCATACGAGCAGTACTTC. This encodes CAWSVSSGAYEQYF.

This clonotype was recorded many times. J is TRBJ2-1 and V is TRBV5-1, with D tentatively TRBD1 (6 bases). This CDR3 spans 15 amino acids. From germline, CDR1 is SGHRS and CDR2 YFSETQ. V lost 4 bases and J 4 bases, leaving 15 bases between the germline ends. The CDR3 region has the DNA TGCGCCAGCAGCCCCCGGCAGGGGATGTACAATGAGCAGTTCTTC. Protein: CASSPRQGMYNEQFF.

This clonotype was observed a handful of times. The chain employs TRBV7-2 and TRBJ1-1; D not certain. The V end was cut by 2 bases, the J end by 5 bases, with 9 bases between. The CDR3 totals 13 residues. Germline V gene lookup returns CDR1 SGHTA and CDR2 FQGNSA. CDR3: CASSLLVGTEAFF. The CDR3 DNA follows: TGTGCCAGCAGCTTATTGGTGGGTACTGAAGCTTTCTTT.

This clonotype appeared many times. This chain connects TRBV9 to TRBJ2-1; 10 bases agree with TRBD2. The CDR3 extends over 15 amino acids. V dropped 2 bases and J dropped 2; count of bases not matched to a gene: 1. Looked up from germline, CDR1 is SGDLS and CDR2 is YYNGEE. CDR3 loop: CASSVTSGTYNEQFF. CDR3 nucleotide sequence: TGTGCCAGCAGCGTCACTAGCGGGACCTACAATGAGCAGTTCTTC.